Shown below are 24 T cell receptor beta chains from a single sample sequenced in a study of PD-1 blockade in classical Hodgkin lymphoma. The patients all showed relapse after autologous stem cell transplantation, while their brentuximab vedotin exposure varied. Method: immunoSEQ multiplex PCR; TCRdb's copy keeps in-frame clones and lacks some. The profile shows about 150,000 clones, just under 80% of them singletons. Source: peripheral blood mononuclear cells (PBMCs), taken before the second cycle of nivolumab. These receptors were collected from a human donor with classical Hodgkin lymphoma.

This clone was counted only a few times. V usage is TRBV30 and J usage is TRBJ2-3; weak D call: TRBD1 (5 bases). Germline CDR1 reads GTSNPN; CDR2 reads SVGIG (reference sequence). The length of the CDR3 is 12 residues. V lost 0 bases, J lost 4 bases, and 5 bases lay in between. The CDR3: CAWSVGADTQYF. The CDR3, as DNA: TGTGCCTGGAGTGTAGGGGCAGATACGCAGTATTTT.

This chain uses TRBV11-2 with TRBJ2-5; D is unclear. The CDR3 contains 15 residues. The germline V and J ends were trimmed by 3 bases and 1 base, with 12 bases remaining between them. Germline loops: CDR1 SGHAT, CDR2 FQNNGV. The CDR3 loop reads CASSFTAGPQETQYF. The CDR3 DNA reads as TGTGCCAGCAGCTTCACGGCCGGGCCCCAAGAGACCCAGTACTTC.

The chain's CDR3 is CASSISETQYF. The CDR3 coding sequence is TGTGCCAGTAGTATTTCGGAGACCCAGTACTTC. The rearrangement joins TRBV19 to TRBJ2-5; D is uncertain. The CDR3 has 11 residues. The germline V gene encodes CDR1 LNHDA and CDR2 SQIVND (reference sequence). Between the trimmed V and J ends, which lost 3 bases and 5 bases, there was a span of 4 bases.

This chain joins TRBV6-5 and TRBJ1-3; D is uncertain. Germline V gene lookup returns CDR1 MNHEY and CDR2 SVGAGI. The CDR3 totals 14 residues. Trimming pared 2 bases from V and 0 bases from J, leaving 5 bases between. DNA of the CDR3: TGTGCCAGCAGTTACGCCAGCTCTGGAAACACCATATATTTT. As protein: CASSYASSGNTIYF.

A few counts support this clone. V is TRBV9 and J is TRBJ2-1, with D perhaps assigned TRBD1 or TRBD2 (5 bases each). CDR3 size: 14 residues. Germline assignment: CDR1 SGDLS and CDR2 YYNGEE. Between the trimmed V and J ends, which lost 0 bases and 4 bases, there was a span of 8 bases. CDR3 DNA sequence: TGTGCCAGCAGCGTAGGGGACGCGTACAATGAGCAGTTCTTC. Encoded protein: CASSVGDAYNEQFF.

CDR3 protein: CASSPTDLNTEAFF. The CDR3 coding sequence is TGCGCCAGCAGCCCGACGGACCTGAACACTGAAGCTTTCTTT. The chain recombines TRBV5-1 with TRBJ1-1; D gene uncertain. The CDR3 totals 14 residues. Trimming took 4 bases from V and 0 from J, leaving 10 bases between them. Germline lookup yields CDR1 SGHRS and CDR2 YFSETQ. The variable domain in full, completed from reference TRBV5-1 and TRBJ1-1, reads KAGVTQTPRYLIKTRGQQVTLSCSPISGHRSVSWYQQTPGQGLQFLFEYFSETQRNKGNFPGRFSGRQFSNSRSEMNVSTLELGDSALYLCASSPTDLNTEAFFGQGTRLTVV.

This chain links TRBV2 with TRBJ2-7; 14 bases line up with TRBD2. The length of the CDR3 is 14 residues. Germline loops: CDR1 SNHLY, CDR2 FYNNEI. Trimming took 6 bases from V and 5 from J; bases not matched to a gene: 3. The CDR3, as DNA: TGTGCCAGCAGAAAGACTAGCGGGGGGGACGAGCAGTACTTC. Translated: CASRKTSGGDEQYF.

The gene calls are TRBV5-6 and TRBJ1-1; no reliable D call. The CDR3 has 14 amino acids. Deletions cut 2 bases from V and 4 bases from J, with 12 bases between. CDR1 and CDR2 from the germline V gene are SGHDT and YYEEEE. The CDR3 sequence: CASSFSAGATEAFF. CDR3 DNA: TGTGCCAGCAGCTTCAGCGCAGGAGCCACTGAAGCTTTCTTT.

J is TRBJ2-3 and V is TRBV7-2; possibly TRBD1 for D (5 bases). V lost 0 bases to trimming and J lost 2 bases, with 6 bases between them. CDR1 is SGHTA, CDR2 FQGNSA, per germline. The CDR3 totals 14 residues. As DNA, the CDR3 is TGTGCCAGCAGCTTAGCGGGGCACACAGATACGCAGTATTTT. This gives the protein CASSLAGHTDTQYF.

Worth noting for this clone: Distinct nucleotide sequences in the sample also encode this CDR3. The V gene is TRBV9, the J gene TRBJ1-5; D is unclear. In germline, CDR1 is SGDLS, CDR2 YYNGEE. This CDR3 is 13 amino acids long. V lost 0 bases to trimming and J lost 0 bases, with 1 base between them. Here the CDR3 DNA reads TGTGCCAGCAGCGTAGGTAGCAATCAGCCCCAGCATTTT. It codes for CASSVGSNQPQHF.

The chain links TRBV6-1 to TRBJ2-7, with 7 bases lining up with TRBD1. This CDR3 contains 13 residues. Germline V lookup: CDR1 MNHNS, CDR2 SASEGT. Unmatched junction bases numbered 5, after V lost 2 bases and J lost 7 bases. In DNA, the CDR3 is TGTGCCAGCAGTGAAACAGGGGTGAGGGAGCAGTACTTC. Protein: CASSETGVREQYF.

There are many counts of this clone. The genes are TRBV7-9 and TRBJ2-7; 9 nucleotides align to TRBD1. J was trimmed by 6 bases and V by 3 bases; bases with no gene match: 6. The CDR3 has 14 amino acids. Germline V gives CDR1 SEHNR, CDR2 FQNEAQ (reference sequence). The CDR3 DNA is TGTGCCAGCAGCTTTGAGACAGGGGGTGGCGAGCAGTACTTC. It specifies CASSFETGGGEQYF.

This clone was detected a few times. The chain recombines TRBV2 with TRBJ1-5, with 7 nucleotides matching TRBD1. V lost 4 bases to trimming and J lost 6 bases; unmatched junction nucleotides: 6. Germline V lookup: CDR1 SNHLY, CDR2 FYNNEI. The CDR3 totals 14 residues. CDR3 loop: CASSVEGAIQPQHF. The CDR3 DNA follows: TGTGCCAGCAGTGTGGAGGGGGCGATTCAGCCCCAGCATTTT.

This clone was observed once. CDR3 nucleotides: TGTGCCAGCAGAGCCGGCAGGGGGCACGAGCAGTACTTC. This translates into CASRAGRGHEQYF. This chain joins TRBV27 and TRBJ2-7, with 8 nucleotides matching TRBD1. Unmatched junction bases numbered 6, after V lost 6 bases and J lost 5 bases. Germline CDR1 reads MNHEY; CDR2 reads SMNVEV (reference sequence). The CDR3 is made up of 13 amino acids.

The chain employs TRBV19 and TRBJ1-6, with TRBD1 matching over 8 bases. V gave up 4 bases and J gave up 6 bases; unmatched junction bases: 11. Germline V gene sequence: CDR1 LNHDA, CDR2 SQIVND (reference sequence). The CDR3 covers 17 residues. The CDR3 spells CASSTGGAEGFNSPLHF. CDR3 DNA: TGTGCCAGTAGTACAGGGGGCGCGGAGGGATTTAATTCACCCCTCCACTTT.

This chain uses TRBV7-3 with TRBJ1-1, with D possibly matching TRBD1 (5 bases). This CDR3 contains 18 residues. Germline V CDR1 and CDR2: SGHTA, FQGTGA. Trimming removed 4 bases from V and 0 bases from J, with 21 bases in between. The CDR3 sequence: CASSSFGSQGSMNTEAFF. Here the CDR3 DNA reads TGTGCCAGCAGCTCGTTTGGGAGCCAGGGTAGTATGAACACTGAAGCTTTCTTT. The full variable domain, rest sourced from reference TRBV7-3 and TRBJ1-1, is GAGVSQTPSNKVTEKGKYVELRCDPISGHTALYWYRQSLGQGPEFLIYFQGTGAADDSGLPNDRFFAVRPEGSVSTLKIQRTERGDSAVYLCASSSFGSQGSMNTEAFFGQGTRLTVV.

This chain links TRBV10-1 with TRBJ2-5; 8 bases fit TRBD1. The CDR3 runs to 12 residues. V lost 10 bases to trimming and J lost 1 base; unmatched junction nucleotides: 2. Germline CDR1 and CDR2: WNHNN and SYGVQD (reference sequence). CDR3 loop: CATDRGQETQYF. CDR3 DNA sequence: TGCGCCACAGACAGGGGCCAAGAGACCCAGTACTTC.

The chain is built from TRBV2 and TRBJ1-4; tentative D call: TRBD1 (5 bases). Trimming shortened V by 2 bases and J by 8 bases, and 12 bases separated the two germline ends. This CDR3 comprises 14 residues. Germline CDR1 SNHLY, CDR2 FYNNEI. In DNA, the CDR3 is TGTGCCAGCAGTGAATTACAGGTCGGGGAAAAACTGTTTTTT. Its protein product is CASSELQVGEKLFF.

J is TRBJ2-3 and V is TRBV30, with D perhaps TRBD1 (5 bases). Germline lookup yields CDR1 GTSNPN and CDR2 SVGIG (reference sequence). The CDR3 is 13 amino acids. V was cut by 2 bases and J by 2 bases, with 8 bases left in between. The CDR3 region has the DNA TGTGCCTGGAGTCGACAGAACACAGATACGCAGTATTTT. It translates to CAWSRQNTDTQYF.

The rearrangement uses TRBV6-6 and TRBJ2-7; 7 nucleotides align to TRBD2. CDR3 length equals 16 residues. The germline CDR1 and CDR2 sequences are MNHNY and SVGAGI (reference sequence). The J segment lost 0 bases and the V segment lost 7 bases, leaving 12 bases of the junction unmatched. This CDR3 reads CASIDWGGRSSYEQYF. The CDR3 bases are TGTGCCAGCATCGACTGGGGGGGGAGGAGCTCCTACGAGCAGTACTTC.

V gene TRBV18 combines with J gene TRBJ1-4; weak D call: TRBD1 (5 bases). Germline CDR1 and CDR2: KGHSH and LQKENI. Trimming cost V 7 bases and J 5 bases, with 11 bases left between them. This CDR3 is built from 13 residues. The CDR3 DNA reads TGTGCCAGCTTTAGCCGGGACAATGAAAAACTGTTTTTT. Translation gives CASFSRDNEKLFF.

This clone was observed a single time. This sequence is one base from a far larger clone and is likely a read error. This chain connects TRBV4-2 to TRBJ1-5; D might be TRBD1 (6 bases). The V gene's germline CDR1 is LGHNA and CDR2 YNFKEQ. Trimming took 3 bases from V and 8 from J, leaving 20 bases between them. The CDR3 runs 16 residues. CDR3 DNA: TGTGCCAGCAGCCAGCTTGAAACGGACAGCCGAAAGCCCCAGCATTTT. It codes for CASSQLETDSRKPQHF.

The chain joins TRBV10-3 to TRBJ1-6; D call uncertain. CDR1 is ENHRY and CDR2 is SYGVKD in the germline V gene. This CDR3 region has 13 residues. V lost 7 bases and J 5 bases, leaving 9 bases between the germline ends. CDR3 loop: CAITPQDNSPLHF. The CDR3 region has the DNA TGTGCCATCACACCCCAGGATAATTCACCCCTCCACTTT.

The V gene is TRBV28, the J gene TRBJ1-6; tentative D call: TRBD1 (6 bases). The length of the CDR3 is 14 residues. The germline gives CDR1 MDHEN, CDR2 SYDVKM. Trimming pared 7 bases from V and 11 bases from J, leaving 18 bases between. This CDR3 is CASTEGQGRPPLHF. The CDR3 DNA reads as TGTGCCAGCACCGAAGGGCAGGGGAGACCACCCCTCCACTTT. Filled out from reference TRBV28 and TRBJ1-6, the complete variable domain reads DVKVTQSSRYLVKRTGEKVFLECVQDMDHENMFWYRQDPGLGLRLIYFSYDVKMKEKGDIPEGYSVSREKKERFSLILESASTNQTSMYLCASTEGQGRPPLHFGNGTRLTVT.